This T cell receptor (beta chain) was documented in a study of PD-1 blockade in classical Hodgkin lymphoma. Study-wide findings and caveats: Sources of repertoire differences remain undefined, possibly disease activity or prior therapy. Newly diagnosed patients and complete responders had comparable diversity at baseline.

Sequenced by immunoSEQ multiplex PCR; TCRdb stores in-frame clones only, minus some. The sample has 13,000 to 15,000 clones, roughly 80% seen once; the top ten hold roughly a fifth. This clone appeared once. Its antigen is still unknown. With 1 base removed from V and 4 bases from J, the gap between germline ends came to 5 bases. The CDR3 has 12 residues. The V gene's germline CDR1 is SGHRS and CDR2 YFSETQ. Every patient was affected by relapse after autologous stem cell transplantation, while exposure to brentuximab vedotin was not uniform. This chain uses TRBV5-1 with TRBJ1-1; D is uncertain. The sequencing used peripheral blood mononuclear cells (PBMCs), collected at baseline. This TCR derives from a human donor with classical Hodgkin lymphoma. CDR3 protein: CASSLQGTEAFF. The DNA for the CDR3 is TGCGCCAGCAGCTTGCAAGGCACTGAAGCTTTCTTT.